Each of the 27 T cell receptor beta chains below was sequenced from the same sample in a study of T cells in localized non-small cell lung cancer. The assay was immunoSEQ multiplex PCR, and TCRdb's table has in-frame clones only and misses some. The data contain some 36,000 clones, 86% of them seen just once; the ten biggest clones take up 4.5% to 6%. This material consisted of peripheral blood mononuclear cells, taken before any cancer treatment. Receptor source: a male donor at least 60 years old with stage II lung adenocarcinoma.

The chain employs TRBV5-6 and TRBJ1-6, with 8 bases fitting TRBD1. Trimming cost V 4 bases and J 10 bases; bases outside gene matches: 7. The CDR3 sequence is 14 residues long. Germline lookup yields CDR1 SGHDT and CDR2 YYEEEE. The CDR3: CASSLWTGRSPLHF. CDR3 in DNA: TGTGCCAGCAGCCTCTGGACAGGGCGATCACCCCTCCACTTT.

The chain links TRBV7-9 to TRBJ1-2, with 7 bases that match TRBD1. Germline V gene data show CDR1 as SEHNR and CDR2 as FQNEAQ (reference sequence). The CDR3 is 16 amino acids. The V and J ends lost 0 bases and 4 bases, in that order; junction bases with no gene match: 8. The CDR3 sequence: CASSLAREGAAYGYTF. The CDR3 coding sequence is TGTGCCAGCAGCTTAGCTCGAGAGGGGGCGGCCTATGGCTACACCTTC. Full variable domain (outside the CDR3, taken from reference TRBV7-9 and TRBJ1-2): DTGVSQNPRHKITKRGQNVTFRCDPISEHNRLYWYRQTLGQGPEFLTYFQNEAQLEKSRLLSDRFSAERPKGSFSTLEIQRTEQGDSAMYLCASSLAREGAAYGYTFGSGTRLTVV.

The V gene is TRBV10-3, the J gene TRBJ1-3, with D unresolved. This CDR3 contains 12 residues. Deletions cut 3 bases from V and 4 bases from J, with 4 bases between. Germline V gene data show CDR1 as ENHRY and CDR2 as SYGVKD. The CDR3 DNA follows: TGTGCCATCAGTGAAGGAGGAAACACCATATATTTT. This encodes CAISEGGNTIYF.

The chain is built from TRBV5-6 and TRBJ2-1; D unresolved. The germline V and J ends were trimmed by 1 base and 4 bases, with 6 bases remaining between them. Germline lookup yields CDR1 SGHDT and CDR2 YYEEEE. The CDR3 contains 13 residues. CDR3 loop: CASSLRSYNEQFF. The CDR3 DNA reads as TGTGCCAGCAGCTTGAGGTCTTACAATGAGCAGTTCTTC.

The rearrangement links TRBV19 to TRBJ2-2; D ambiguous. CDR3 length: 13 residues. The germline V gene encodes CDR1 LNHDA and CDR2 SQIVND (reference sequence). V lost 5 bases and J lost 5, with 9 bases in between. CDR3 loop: CASSLRATGELFF. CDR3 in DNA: TGTGCCAGTAGTCTTCGCGCGACCGGGGAGCTGTTTTTT.

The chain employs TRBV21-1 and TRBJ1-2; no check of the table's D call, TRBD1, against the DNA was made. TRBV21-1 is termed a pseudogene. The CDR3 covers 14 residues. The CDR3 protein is CASSPSGQGPQDTF. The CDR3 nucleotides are TGTGCCAGCAGCCCCTCTGGACAGGGCCCTCAGGATACCTTC.

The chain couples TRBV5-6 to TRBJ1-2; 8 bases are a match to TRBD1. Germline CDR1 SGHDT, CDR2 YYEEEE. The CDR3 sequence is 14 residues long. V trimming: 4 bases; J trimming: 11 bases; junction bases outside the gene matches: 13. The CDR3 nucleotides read TGTGCCAGCAGCCCCGGACAGGGCCTTATAGGGTACACCTTC. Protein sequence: CASSPGQGLIGYTF.

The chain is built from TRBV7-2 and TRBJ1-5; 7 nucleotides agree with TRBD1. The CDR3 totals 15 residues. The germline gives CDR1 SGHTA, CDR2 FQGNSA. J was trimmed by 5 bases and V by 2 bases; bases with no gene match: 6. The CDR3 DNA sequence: TGTGCCAGCAGCTTACACAGGGGAAAAGATCAGCCCCAGCATTTT. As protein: CASSLHRGKDQPQHF.

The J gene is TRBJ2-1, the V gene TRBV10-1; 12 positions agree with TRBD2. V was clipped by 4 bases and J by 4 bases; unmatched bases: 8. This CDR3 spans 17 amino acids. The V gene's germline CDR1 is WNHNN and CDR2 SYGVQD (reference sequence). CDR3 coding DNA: TGCGCCAGCAGTGGGGGCCCCGGACTAGCGGGATACAATGAGCAGTTCTTC. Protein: CASSGGPGLAGYNEQFF.

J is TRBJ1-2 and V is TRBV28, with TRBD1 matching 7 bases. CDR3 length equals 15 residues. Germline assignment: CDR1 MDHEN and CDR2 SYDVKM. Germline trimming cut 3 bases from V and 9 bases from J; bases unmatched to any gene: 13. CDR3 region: CASSLTGPVELRYTF. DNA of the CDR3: TGTGCCAGCAGTTTGACAGGGCCAGTTGAGTTACGCTACACCTTC.

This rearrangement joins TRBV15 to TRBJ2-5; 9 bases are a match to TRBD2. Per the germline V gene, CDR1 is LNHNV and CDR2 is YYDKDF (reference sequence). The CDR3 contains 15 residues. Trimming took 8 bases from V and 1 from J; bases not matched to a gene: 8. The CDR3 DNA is TGTGCCACCGGCGGAGCGGGAGGACCCCAAGAGACCCAGTACTTC. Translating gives CATGGAGGPQETQYF.

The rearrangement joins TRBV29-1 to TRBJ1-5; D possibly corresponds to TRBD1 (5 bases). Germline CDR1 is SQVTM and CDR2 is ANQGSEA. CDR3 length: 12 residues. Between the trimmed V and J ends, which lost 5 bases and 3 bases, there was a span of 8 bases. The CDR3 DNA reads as TGCAGCGTTCGGGGACCCAATCAGCCCCAGCATTTT. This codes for CSVRGPNQPQHF. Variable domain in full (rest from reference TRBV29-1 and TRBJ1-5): SAVISQKPSRDICQRGTSLTIQCQVDSQVTMMFWYRQQPGQSLTLIATANQGSEATYESGFVIDKFPISRPNLTFSTLTVSNMSPEDSSIYLCSVRGPNQPQHFGDGTRLSIL.

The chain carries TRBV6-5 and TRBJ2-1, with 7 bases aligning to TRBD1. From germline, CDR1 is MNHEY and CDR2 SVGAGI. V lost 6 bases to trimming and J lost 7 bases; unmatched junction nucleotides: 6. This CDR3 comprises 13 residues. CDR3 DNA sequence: TGTGCCAGCAGGGCAGCAGGGGGTAATGAGCAGTTCTTC. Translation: CASRAAGGNEQFF.

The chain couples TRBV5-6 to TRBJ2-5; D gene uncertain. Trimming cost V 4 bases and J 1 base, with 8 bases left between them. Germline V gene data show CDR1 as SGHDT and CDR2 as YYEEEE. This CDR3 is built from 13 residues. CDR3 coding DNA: TGTGCCAGCAGCCTCCGGGCCCAAGAGACCCAGTACTTC. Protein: CASSLRAQETQYF.

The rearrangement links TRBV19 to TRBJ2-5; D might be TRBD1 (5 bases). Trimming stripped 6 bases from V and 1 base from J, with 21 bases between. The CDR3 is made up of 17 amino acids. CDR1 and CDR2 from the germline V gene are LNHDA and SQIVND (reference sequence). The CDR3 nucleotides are TGTGCCAGTAGCTCCCTGCGACAGTTAGGGGCCCAAGAGACCCAGTACTTC. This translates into CASSSLRQLGAQETQYF.

CDR3 nucleotide sequence: TGTGCCAGCAGTGAAGAAGTGGGGACGACGGGTTGGCCCCAGCATTTT. Translating it yields CASSEEVGTTGWPQHF. The chain uses TRBV6-1 and TRBJ1-5; maybe TRBD1 (5 bases). V lost 1 base to trimming and J lost 9 bases, with 19 bases between them. The CDR3 has 16 residues. Germline V lookup: CDR1 MNHNS, CDR2 SASEGT.

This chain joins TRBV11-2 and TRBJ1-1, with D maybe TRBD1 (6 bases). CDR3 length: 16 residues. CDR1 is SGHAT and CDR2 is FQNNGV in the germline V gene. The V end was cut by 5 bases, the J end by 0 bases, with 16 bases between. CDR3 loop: CASSRRTVLLNTEAFF. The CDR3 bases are TGTGCCAGCAGCCGAAGGACAGTTTTGTTGAACACTGAAGCTTTCTTT.

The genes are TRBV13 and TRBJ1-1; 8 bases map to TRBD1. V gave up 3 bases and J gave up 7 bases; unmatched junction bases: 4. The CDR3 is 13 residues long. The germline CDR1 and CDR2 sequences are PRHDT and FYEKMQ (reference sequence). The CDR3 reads CASSLDRAGEAFF. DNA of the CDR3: TGTGCCAGCAGCTTGGACAGGGCTGGTGAAGCTTTCTTT. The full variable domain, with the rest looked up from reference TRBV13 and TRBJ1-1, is AAGVIQSPRHLIKEKRETATLKCYPIPRHDTVYWYQQGPGQDPQFLISFYEKMQSDKGSIPDRFSAQQFSDYHSELNMSSLELGDSALYFCASSLDRAGEAFFGQGTRLTVV.

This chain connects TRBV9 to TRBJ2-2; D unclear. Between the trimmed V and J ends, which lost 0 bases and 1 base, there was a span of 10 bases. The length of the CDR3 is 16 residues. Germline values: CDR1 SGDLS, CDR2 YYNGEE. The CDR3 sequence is CASSVAWRGNTGELFF. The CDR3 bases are TGTGCCAGCAGCGTAGCTTGGAGAGGGAACACCGGGGAGCTGTTTTTT.

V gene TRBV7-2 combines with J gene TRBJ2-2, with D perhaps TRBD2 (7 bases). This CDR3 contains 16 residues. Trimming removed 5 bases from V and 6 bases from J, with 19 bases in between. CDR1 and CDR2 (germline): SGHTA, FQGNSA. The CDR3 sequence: CASSLLSLGGAGELFF. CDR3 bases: TGTGCCAGCAGCCTCCTTTCTTTAGGGGGGGCCGGGGAGCTGTTTTTT.

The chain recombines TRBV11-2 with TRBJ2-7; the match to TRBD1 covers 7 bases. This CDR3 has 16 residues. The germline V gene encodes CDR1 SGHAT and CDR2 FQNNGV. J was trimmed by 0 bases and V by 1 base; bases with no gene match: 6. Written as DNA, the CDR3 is TGTGCCAGCAGCTTAGCTCCCGGACAGGTCTCCTACGAGCAGTACTTC. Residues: CASSLAPGQVSYEQYF.

The CDR3 coding sequence is TGTGCCAGCAGTTACGGGGGAGGGAGGAGGCAAGAGACCCAGTACTTC. It yields the protein CASSYGGGRRQETQYF. The rearrangement joins TRBV6-6 to TRBJ2-5; TRBD2 aligns across 7 bases. V gave up 2 bases and J gave up 2 bases; unmatched junction bases: 8. Germline V CDR1 and CDR2: MNHNY, SVGAGI (reference sequence). This CDR3 spans 16 amino acids.

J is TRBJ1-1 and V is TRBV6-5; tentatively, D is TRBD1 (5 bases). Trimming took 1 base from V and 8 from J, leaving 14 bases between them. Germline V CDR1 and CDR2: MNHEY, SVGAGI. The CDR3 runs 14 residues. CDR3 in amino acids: CASSYYPGPTEAFF. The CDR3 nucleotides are TGTGCCAGCAGTTACTACCCAGGGCCCACGGAAGCTTTCTTT.

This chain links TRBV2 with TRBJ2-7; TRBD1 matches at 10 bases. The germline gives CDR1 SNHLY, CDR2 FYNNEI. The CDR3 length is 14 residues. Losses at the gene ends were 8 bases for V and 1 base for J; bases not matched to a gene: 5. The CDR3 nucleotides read TGTGCCAGCTCTTGGGACAGGGGTTCCTACGAGCAGTACTTC. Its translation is CASSWDRGSYEQYF.

This CDR3 is CASSLVDGGNQPQHF. The CDR3 DNA reads as TGTGCCAGCAGCTTAGTTGACGGGGGCAATCAGCCCCAGCATTTT. The chain couples TRBV7-2 to TRBJ1-5; D unclear. Germline CDR1 is SGHTA and CDR2 is FQGNSA. With 1 base removed from V and 2 bases from J, the gap between germline ends came to 9 bases. The CDR3 runs 15 residues.

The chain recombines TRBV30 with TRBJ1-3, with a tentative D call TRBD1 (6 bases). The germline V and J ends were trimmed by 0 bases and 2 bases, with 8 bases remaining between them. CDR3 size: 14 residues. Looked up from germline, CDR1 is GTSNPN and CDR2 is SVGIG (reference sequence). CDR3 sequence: CAWSVPGAGNTIYF. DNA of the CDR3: TGTGCCTGGAGTGTACCAGGGGCTGGAAACACCATATATTTT.

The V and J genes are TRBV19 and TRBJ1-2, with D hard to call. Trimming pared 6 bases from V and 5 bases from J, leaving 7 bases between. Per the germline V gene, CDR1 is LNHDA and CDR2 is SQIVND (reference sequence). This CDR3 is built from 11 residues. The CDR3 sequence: CASSGPYGYTF. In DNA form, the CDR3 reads TGTGCCAGTAGCGGACCTTATGGCTACACCTTC.